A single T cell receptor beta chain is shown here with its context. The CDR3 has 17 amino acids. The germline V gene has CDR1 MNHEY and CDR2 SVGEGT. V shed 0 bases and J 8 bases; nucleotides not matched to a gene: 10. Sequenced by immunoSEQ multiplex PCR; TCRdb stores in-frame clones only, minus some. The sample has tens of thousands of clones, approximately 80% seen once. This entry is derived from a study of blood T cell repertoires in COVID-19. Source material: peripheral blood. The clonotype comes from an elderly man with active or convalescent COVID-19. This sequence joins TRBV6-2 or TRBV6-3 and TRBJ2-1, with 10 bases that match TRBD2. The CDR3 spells CASSYSLAGALEDEQFF. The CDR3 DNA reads TGTGCCAGCAGTTACTCCCTAGCGGGAGCCCTAGAGGATGAGCAGTTCTTC.